This T cell receptor (beta chain) was sequenced during a study of vaccination and CD4 T cells after COVID-19. Study-wide results and caveats: Researchers report that 304 of 307 vaccine-specific clones in convalescent patients proved spike mono-reactive.

Note on this clonotype: Its matching antigen is unknown.

Treatment denoted: roughly 10-day PBMC culture with coronavirus spike peptide pools or control peptides (ViraFEST assay). Half of the medium was exchanged for fresh IL-2 medium, first on day 3 and then on day 7. Scientists ran DNA taken from cultured CD4+ T cells through the Oncomine TCR Beta short-read assay for sequencing. TCRdb re-called the PCR reads through MiXCR, storing one row per CDR3 protein. The repertoire holds 8,800 or so distinct CDR3 sequences, with 60% as singletons. This specimen was cultured CD4+ T cells from blood, taken after SARS-CoV-2 vaccination. The TCR originated in a human donor with COVID-19.

CDR3 region: CAISEGAYEQYF. In DNA form, the CDR3 reads TGTGCCATCAGTGAGGGCGCCTACGAGCAGTACTTC. The J gene is TRBJ2-7, the V gene TRBV10-3, with D unresolved. The ends were cut back, 2 bases at V and 2 bases at J, with 4 bases in the middle. There are 12 residues in the CDR3. CDR1 ENHRY and CDR2 SYGVKD come from the germline V gene.